A single sample gave rise to the 16 T cell receptor beta chains below, sequenced in a study of T cell changes during pregnancy in multiple sclerosis. Sequenced by immunoSEQ multiplex PCR; TCRdb stores in-frame clones only, minus some. The profile shows tens of thousands of clones, roughly 93% of them singletons. The input for sequencing was peripheral blood, taken in the second trimester of pregnancy. These receptors all come from a female donor with multiple sclerosis, enrolled in a pregnancy study.

V usage is TRBV5-8 and J usage is TRBJ1-2, with 8 bases lining up with TRBD1. Trimming took 7 bases from V and 4 from J; bases not matched to a gene: 6. Germline V gene lookup returns CDR1 SGHTS and CDR2 YDEGEE. The CDR3 covers 13 residues. As DNA, the CDR3 is TGTGCCAGCCCCCGGGACAGGCTCTATGGCTACACCTTC. It encodes CASPRDRLYGYTF.

The chain employs TRBV27 and TRBJ2-7, with D perhaps matching TRBD2 (5 bases). This CDR3 region has 15 residues. In germline, CDR1 is MNHEY, CDR2 SMNVEV (reference sequence). V gave up 3 bases and J gave up 1 base, with 13 bases separating them. This CDR3 reads CASSLEALDSYEQYF. Written as DNA, the CDR3 is TGTGCCAGCAGTTTGGAGGCACTGGATTCCTACGAGCAGTACTTC.

V usage is TRBV11-3 and J usage is TRBJ1-5, with a possible D match to TRBD1 (6 bases). This CDR3 is built from 15 residues. V was cut by 4 bases and J by 5 bases, with 15 bases left in between. CDR1 and CDR2 (germline): SGHNT, YENEEA. CDR3 protein: CASSSGGRGDQPQHF. CDR3 nucleotide sequence: TGTGCCAGCAGCTCTGGGGGCCGAGGAGATCAGCCCCAGCATTTT.

This chain connects TRBV4-1 to TRBJ2-2; D unclear. The CDR3 consists of 13 residues. The V end was cut by 1 base, the J end by 8 bases, with 8 bases between. Germline loops: CDR1 MGHRA, CDR2 YSYEKL. The CDR3 spells CASSQGAVGELFF. The CDR3, as DNA: TGCGCCAGCAGCCAAGGGGCCGTGGGGGAGCTGTTTTTT.

V and J are TRBV23-1 and TRBJ2-7, with a weak D call TRBD2 (5 bases). TRBV23-1 is an open reading frame, and its role is uncertain. The length of the CDR3 is 22 residues. V was cut by 11 bases and J by 3 bases, with 44 bases left in between. CDR3 residues: CARRLSPLVFSFITHQHYEQYF. As DNA, the CDR3 is TGCGCCCGTCGACTATCGCCCCTAGTTTTCTCATTCATTACTCACCAGCACTACGAGCAGTACTTC.

This rearrangement joins TRBV2 to TRBJ1-2; weak D call: TRBD1 (6 bases). V was shortened by 4 bases and J by 4 bases, with 28 bases between the two germline ends. The CDR3 is made up of 19 amino acids. Per germline, CDR1 SNHLY and CDR2 FYNNEI. The CDR3 coding sequence is TGTGCCAGCAGTGTCCGATCCACAGGGTTGAGGTTGGACCTCTATGGCTACACCTTC. This sequence encodes CASSVRSTGLRLDLYGYTF.

The chain uses TRBV19 and TRBJ1-5; 8 bases map to TRBD1. The CDR3 is made up of 14 amino acids. CDR1 LNHDA and CDR2 SQIVND come from the germline V gene (reference sequence). Unmatched junction bases numbered 5, after V lost 3 bases and J lost 7 bases. In DNA, the CDR3 is TGTGCCAGTAGTATTCTACAGGGGGGCCAGCCCCAGCATTTT. Translating it yields CASSILQGGQPQHF. Full variable domain (remainder filled in from reference TRBV19 and TRBJ1-5): DGGITQSPKYLFRKEGQNVTLSCEQNLNHDAMYWYRQDPGQGLRLIYYSQIVNDFQKGDIAEGYSVSREKKESFPLTVTSAQKNPTAFYLCASSILQGGQPQHFGDGTRLSIL.

For the CDR3, the DNA is TGTGCCAGCAGCAAATTCATTTCTGGAAACACCATATATTTT. This gives the protein CASSKFISGNTIYF. The genes are TRBV21-1 and TRBJ1-3; the DNA was not used to check the table's D call, TRBD1. TRBV21-1 is a documented pseudogene. The CDR3 extends over 14 amino acids.

This clone came up once. V usage is TRBV27 and J usage is TRBJ1-2, with 10 bases matching TRBD1. Germline V CDR1 and CDR2: MNHEY, SMNVEV (reference sequence). The CDR3 has 15 amino acids. With 6 bases clipped from V and 4 bases from J, the junction kept 8 bases outside the gene matches. CDR3 region: CASRGDRGGTYGYTF. CDR3 in DNA: TGTGCCAGCAGGGGGGACAGGGGAGGTACCTATGGCTACACCTTC.

The chain joins TRBV11-1 to TRBJ2-2; TRBD2 might be the D (7 bases). CDR1 and CDR2 (germline): SGHAT, FQDESV (reference sequence). V was trimmed by 5 bases and J by 4 bases, leaving 17 bases between them. The CDR3 has 16 residues. The chain's CDR3 is CASSPRGGAVTGELFF. CDR3 nucleotides: TGTGCCAGCAGCCCCAGAGGGGGGGCCGTCACCGGGGAGCTGTTTTTT.

V is TRBV7-8 and J is TRBJ2-2, with D tentatively TRBD1 (5 bases). CDR3 size: 14 residues. Germline loops: CDR1 SGHVS, CDR2 FQNEAQ. V was clipped by 5 bases and J by 3 bases, with 10 bases between them. The CDR3 loop reads CASSRDSYTGELFF. The CDR3 bases are TGTGCCAGCAGCCGCGACAGTTACACCGGGGAGCTGTTTTTT.

The chain joins TRBV19 to TRBJ1-2; D not certain. The CDR3 length is 14 residues. Trimming removed 4 bases at V and 6 bases at J, with 15 bases between. Germline CDR1 reads LNHDA; CDR2 reads SQIVND (reference sequence). CDR3 nucleotides: TGTGCCAGTAGTACCCCGGGAAAGAGGAATGGCTACACCTTC. Its translation: CASSTPGKRNGYTF.

The chain combines TRBV5-1 with TRBJ2-2; D is perhaps TRBD1 (6 bases). Germline-derived CDR1 and CDR2 are SGHRS and YFSETQ. Trimming shortened V by 4 bases and J by 6 bases, and 16 bases separated the two germline ends. CDR3 length: 15 amino acids. CDR3 nucleotides: TGCGCCAGCAGCCCCGGGACAAGGGAGTCCGGGGAGCTGTTTTTT. This codes for CASSPGTRESGELFF.

CDR3 nucleotide sequence: TGTGCCAGCAGCGCAACAGGGGCCACCCACTACGAGCAGTACTTC. Its protein is CASSATGATHYEQYF. This chain uses TRBV4-2 with TRBJ2-7, with 7 positions matching TRBD1. The germline V gene encodes CDR1 LGHNA and CDR2 YNFKEQ. The CDR3 is made up of 15 amino acids. The trim removed 5 bases at V and 3 bases at J, leaving 10 bases unmatched.

This sequence joins TRBV7-6 and TRBJ2-7, with 7 nucleotides matching TRBD2. The CDR3 totals 13 residues. V lost 5 bases to trimming and J lost 6 bases; unmatched junction nucleotides: 7. The germline V gene encodes CDR1 SGHVS and CDR2 FNYEAQ. For the CDR3, the DNA is TGTGCCAGCAGCGTACAGTGGGGGGGCGAGCAGTACTTC. Translation: CASSVQWGGEQYF.

This sequence joins TRBV9 and TRBJ1-6, with 8 bases fitting TRBD1. This CDR3 has 13 residues. CDR1 and CDR2 from the germline V gene are SGDLS and YYNGEE. Trimming at V came to 6 bases and at J to 11 bases, leaving 7 bases not matched to a gene. This chain's CDR3 is CASTRGQGPPLHF. CDR3 nucleotide sequence: TGTGCCAGCACCAGGGGGCAGGGGCCACCCCTCCACTTT.